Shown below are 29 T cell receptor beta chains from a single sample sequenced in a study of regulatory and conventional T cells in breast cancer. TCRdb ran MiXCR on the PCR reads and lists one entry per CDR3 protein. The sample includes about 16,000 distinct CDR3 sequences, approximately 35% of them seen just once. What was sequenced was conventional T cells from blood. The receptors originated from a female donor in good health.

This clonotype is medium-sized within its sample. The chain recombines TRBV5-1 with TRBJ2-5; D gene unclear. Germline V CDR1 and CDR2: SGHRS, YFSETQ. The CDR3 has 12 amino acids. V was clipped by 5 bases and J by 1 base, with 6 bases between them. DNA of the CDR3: TGCGCCAGCAGTATTCCCCAAGAGACCCAGTACTTC. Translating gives CASSIPQETQYF.

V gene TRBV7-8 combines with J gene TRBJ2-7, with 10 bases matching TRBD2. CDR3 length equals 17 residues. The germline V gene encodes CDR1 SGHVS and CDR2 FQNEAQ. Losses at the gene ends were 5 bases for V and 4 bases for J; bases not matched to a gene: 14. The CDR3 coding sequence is TGTGCCAGCAGCAGGATAAGCGGGAGGGAGGTTCGGTACGAGCAGTACTTC. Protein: CASSRISGREVRYEQYF.

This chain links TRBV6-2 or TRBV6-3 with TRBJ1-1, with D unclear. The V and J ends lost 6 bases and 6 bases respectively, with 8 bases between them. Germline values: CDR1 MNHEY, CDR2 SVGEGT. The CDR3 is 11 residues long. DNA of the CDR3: TGTGCCAGCAGCCCCCGCTCTGAAGCTTTCTTT. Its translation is CASSPRSEAFF.

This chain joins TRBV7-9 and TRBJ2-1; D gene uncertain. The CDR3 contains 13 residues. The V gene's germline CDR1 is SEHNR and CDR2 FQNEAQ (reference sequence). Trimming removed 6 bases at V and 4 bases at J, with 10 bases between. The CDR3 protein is CASSRTSYNEQFF. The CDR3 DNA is TGTGCCAGCAGTCGTACAAGTTACAATGAGCAGTTCTTC.

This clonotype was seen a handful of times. CDR3 in amino acids: CAISAGGSSYNEQFF. The CDR3 DNA is TGTGCCATCAGTGCTGGCGGGAGCTCCTACAATGAGCAGTTCTTC. The chain joins TRBV10-3 to TRBJ2-1, with 7 bases that match TRBD2. This CDR3 is built from 15 residues. Germline CDR1 ENHRY, CDR2 SYGVKD. J lost 0 bases, V lost 4 bases, and 3 bases had no gene match.

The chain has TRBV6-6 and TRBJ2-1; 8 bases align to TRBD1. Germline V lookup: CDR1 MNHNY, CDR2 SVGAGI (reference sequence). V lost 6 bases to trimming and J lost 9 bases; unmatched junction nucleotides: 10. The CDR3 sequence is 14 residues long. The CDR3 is CASSYRGDIPEQFF. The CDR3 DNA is TGTGCCAGCAGCTACAGGGGGGACATTCCTGAGCAGTTCTTC.

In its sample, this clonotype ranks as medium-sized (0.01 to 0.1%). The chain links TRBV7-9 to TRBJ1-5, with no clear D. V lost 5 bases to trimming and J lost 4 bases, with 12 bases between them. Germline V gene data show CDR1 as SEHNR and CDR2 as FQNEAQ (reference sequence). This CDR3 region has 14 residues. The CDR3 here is CASSKMQVNQPQHF. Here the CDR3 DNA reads TGTGCCAGCAGCAAAATGCAGGTGAATCAGCCCCAGCATTTT.

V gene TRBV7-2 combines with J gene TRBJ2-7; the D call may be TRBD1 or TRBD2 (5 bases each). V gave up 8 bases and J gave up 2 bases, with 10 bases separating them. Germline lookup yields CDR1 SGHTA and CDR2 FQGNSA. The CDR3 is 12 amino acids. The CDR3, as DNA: TGTGCCAGCGGGAGACAGACCTACGAGCAGTACTTC. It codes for CASGRQTYEQYF.

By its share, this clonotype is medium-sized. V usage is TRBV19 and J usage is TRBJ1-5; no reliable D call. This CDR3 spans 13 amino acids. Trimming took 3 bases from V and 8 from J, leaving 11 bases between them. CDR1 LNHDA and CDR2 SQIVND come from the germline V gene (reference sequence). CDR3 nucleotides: TGTGCCAGTAGTATCCCTCGTTCGGAGCCCCAGCATTTT. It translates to CASSIPRSEPQHF.

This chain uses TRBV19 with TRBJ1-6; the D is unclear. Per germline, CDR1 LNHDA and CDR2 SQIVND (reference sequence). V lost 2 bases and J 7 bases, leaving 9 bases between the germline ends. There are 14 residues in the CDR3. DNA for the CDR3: TGTGCCAGTAGTATAACCGGGAGCAATTCACCCCTCCACTTT. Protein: CASSITGSNSPLHF.

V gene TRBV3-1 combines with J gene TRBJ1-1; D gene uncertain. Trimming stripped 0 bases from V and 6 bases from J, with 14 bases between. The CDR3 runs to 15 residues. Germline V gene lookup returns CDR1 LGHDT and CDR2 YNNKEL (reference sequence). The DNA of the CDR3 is TGTGCCAGCAGCCAAGATTTGGCGGCCACTCCTGAAGCTTTCTTT. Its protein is CASSQDLAATPEAFF.

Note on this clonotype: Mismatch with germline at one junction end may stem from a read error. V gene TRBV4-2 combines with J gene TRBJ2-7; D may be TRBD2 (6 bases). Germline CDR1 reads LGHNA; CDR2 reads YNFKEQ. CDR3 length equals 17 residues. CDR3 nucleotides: TGTGCCGGCAGCCAAGATCTCTCGGGGGAGGAAAACTACGAGCAGTACTTC. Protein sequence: CAGSQDLSGEENYEQYF.

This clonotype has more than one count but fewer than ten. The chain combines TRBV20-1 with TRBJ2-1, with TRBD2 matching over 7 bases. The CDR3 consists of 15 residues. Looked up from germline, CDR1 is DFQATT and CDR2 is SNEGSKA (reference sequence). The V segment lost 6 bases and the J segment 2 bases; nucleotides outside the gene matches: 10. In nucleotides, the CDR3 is TGCAGTGCCCCATGGACCGGGACTACCTACAATGAGCAGTTCTTC. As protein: CSAPWTGTTYNEQFF.

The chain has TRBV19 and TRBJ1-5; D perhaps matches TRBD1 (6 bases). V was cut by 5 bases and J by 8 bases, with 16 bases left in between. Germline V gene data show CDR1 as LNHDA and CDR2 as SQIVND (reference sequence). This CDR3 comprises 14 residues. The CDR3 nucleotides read TGTGCCAGTAGTTCACAGGGAATCGGCGAGCCCCAGCATTTT. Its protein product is CASSSQGIGEPQHF.

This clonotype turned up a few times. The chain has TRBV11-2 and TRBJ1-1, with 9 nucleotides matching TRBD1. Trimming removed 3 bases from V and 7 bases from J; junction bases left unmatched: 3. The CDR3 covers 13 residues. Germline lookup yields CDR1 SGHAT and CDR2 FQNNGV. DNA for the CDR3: TGTGCCAGCAGCTTGGACAGGGGTAATGAAGCTTTCTTT. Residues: CASSLDRGNEAFF.

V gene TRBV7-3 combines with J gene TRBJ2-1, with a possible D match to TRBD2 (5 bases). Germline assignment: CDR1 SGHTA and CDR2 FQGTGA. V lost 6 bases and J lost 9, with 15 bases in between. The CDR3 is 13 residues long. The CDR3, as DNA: TGTGCCAGCAGGGACTCCCTGGCGGGTGAGCAGTTCTTC. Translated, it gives CASRDSLAGEQFF. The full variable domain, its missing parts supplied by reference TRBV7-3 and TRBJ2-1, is GAGVSQTPSNKVTEKGKYVELRCDPISGHTALYWYRQSLGQGPEFLIYFQGTGAADDSGLPNDRFFAVRPEGSVSTLKIQRTERGDSAVYLCASRDSLAGEQFFGPGTRLTVL.

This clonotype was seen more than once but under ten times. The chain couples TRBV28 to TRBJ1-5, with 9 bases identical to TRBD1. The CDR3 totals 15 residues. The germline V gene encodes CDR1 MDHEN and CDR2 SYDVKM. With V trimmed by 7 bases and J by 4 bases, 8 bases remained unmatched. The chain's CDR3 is CASTPRDRVNQPQHF. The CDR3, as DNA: TGTGCCAGCACACCACGGGACAGGGTGAATCAGCCCCAGCATTTT. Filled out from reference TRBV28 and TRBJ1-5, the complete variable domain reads DVKVTQSSRYLVKRTGEKVFLECVQDMDHENMFWYRQDPGLGLRLIYFSYDVKMKEKGDIPEGYSVSREKKERFSLILESASTNQTSMYLCASTPRDRVNQPQHFGDGTRLSIL.

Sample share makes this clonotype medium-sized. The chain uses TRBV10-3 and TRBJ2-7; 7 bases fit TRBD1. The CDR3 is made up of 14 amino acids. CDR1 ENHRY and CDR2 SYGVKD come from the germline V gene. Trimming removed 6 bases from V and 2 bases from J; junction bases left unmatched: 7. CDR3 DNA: TGTGCCATCAGGGGGACAGTCGCGACCTACGAGCAGTACTTC. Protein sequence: CAIRGTVATYEQYF.

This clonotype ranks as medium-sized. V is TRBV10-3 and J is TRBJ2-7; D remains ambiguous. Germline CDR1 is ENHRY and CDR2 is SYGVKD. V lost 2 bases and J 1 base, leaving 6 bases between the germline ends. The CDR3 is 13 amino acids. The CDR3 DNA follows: TGTGCCATCAGTGAGCAGACATCCTACGAGCAGTACTTC. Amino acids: CAISEQTSYEQYF.

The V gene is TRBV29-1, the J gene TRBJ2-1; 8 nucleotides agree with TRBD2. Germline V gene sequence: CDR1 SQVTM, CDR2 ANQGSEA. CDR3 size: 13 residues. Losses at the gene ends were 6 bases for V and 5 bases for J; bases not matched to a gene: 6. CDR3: CSVNSGNDNEQFF. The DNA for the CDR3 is TGCAGCGTGAATAGCGGGAATGACAATGAGCAGTTCTTC.

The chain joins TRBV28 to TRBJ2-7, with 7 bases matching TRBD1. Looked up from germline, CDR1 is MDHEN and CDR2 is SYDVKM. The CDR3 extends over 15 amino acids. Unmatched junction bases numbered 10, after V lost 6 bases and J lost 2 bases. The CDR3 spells CASRKTGKRAYEQYF. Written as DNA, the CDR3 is TGTGCCAGCAGGAAGACAGGGAAAAGGGCCTACGAGCAGTACTTC.

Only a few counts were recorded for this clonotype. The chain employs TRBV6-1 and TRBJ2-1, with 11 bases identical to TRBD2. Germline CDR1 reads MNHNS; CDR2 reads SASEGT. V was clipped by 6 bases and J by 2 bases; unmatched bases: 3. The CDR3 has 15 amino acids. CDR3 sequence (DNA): TGTGCCAGCAGCGTAGCGGGAGGGCCCTACAATGAGCAGTTCTTC. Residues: CASSVAGGPYNEQFF.

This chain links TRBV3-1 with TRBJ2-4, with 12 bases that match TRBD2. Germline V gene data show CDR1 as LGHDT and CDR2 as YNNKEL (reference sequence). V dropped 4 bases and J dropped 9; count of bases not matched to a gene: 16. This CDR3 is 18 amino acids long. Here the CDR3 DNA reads TGTGCCAGCAGCCTAAGCGCGACTAGCGGGAGCCTCCCCAGCATTCAGTACTTC. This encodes CASSLSATSGSLPSIQYF. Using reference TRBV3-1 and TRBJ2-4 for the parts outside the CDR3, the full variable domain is DTAVSQTPKYLVTQMGNDKSIKCEQNLGHDTMYWYKQDSKKFLKIMFSYNNKELIINETVPNRFSPKSPDKAHLNLHINSLELGDSAVYFCASSLSATSGSLPSIQYFGAGTRLSVL.

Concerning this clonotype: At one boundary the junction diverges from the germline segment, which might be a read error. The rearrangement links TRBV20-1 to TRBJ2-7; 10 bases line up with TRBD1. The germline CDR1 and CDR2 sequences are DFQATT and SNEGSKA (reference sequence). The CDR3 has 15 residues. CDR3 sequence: CSARSRDRGTYEQYF. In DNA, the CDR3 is TGCAGTGCTCGGAGCCGGGACAGGGGTACCTACGAGCAATACTTC.

DNA for the CDR3: TGTGCCAGCAGCAGTGGGACGCTGGACACCGGGGAGCTGTTTTTT. Translating gives CASSSGTLDTGELFF. The V gene is TRBV7-9, the J gene TRBJ2-2, with D perhaps being TRBD1 or TRBD2 (5 bases each). The germline V and J ends were trimmed by 5 bases and 3 bases, with 13 bases remaining between them. The CDR3 runs to 15 residues. Germline values: CDR1 SEHNR, CDR2 FQNEAQ (reference sequence). The variable domain in full, completed from reference TRBV7-9 and TRBJ2-2, reads DTGVSQNPRHKITKRGQNVTFRCDPISEHNRLYWYRQTLGQGPEFLTYFQNEAQLEKSRLLSDRFSAERPKGSFSTLEIQRTEQGDSAMYLCASSSGTLDTGELFFGEGSRLTVL.

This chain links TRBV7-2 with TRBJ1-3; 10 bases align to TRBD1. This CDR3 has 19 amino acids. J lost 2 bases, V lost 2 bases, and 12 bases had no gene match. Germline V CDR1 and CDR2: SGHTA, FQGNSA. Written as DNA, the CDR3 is TGTGCCAGCAGCTTATCAGACAGGGGGCGCTTAGTGGCTGGAAACACCATATATTTT. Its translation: CASSLSDRGRLVAGNTIYF. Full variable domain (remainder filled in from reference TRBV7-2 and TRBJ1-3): GAGVSQSPSNKVTEKGKDVELRCDPISGHTALYWYRQSLGQGLEFLIYFQGNSAPDKSGLPSDRFSAERTGGSVSTLTIQRTQQEDSAVYLCASSLSDRGRLVAGNTIYFGEGSWLTVV.

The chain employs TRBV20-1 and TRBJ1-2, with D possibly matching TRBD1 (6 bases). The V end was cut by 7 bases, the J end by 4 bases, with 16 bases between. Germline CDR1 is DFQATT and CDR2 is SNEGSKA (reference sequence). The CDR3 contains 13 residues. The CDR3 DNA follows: TGCAGTGGGAAGGGGGGAACTACCTATGGCTACACCTTC. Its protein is CSGKGGTTYGYTF.

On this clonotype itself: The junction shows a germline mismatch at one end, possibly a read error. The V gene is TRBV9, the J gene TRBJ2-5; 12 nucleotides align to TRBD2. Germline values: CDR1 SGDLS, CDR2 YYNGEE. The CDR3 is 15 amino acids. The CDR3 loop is CAGSGLAGSSETQYF. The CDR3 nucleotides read TGTGCCGGCAGCGGACTAGCGGGAAGTTCAGAGACCCAGTACTTC.

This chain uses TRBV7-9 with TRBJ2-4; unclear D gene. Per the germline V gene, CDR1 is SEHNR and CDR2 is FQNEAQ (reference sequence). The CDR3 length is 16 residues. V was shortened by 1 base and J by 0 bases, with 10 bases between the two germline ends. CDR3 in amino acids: CASSLGVVLAKNIQYF. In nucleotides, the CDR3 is TGTGCCAGCAGCTTAGGCGTGGTCCTAGCCAAAAACATTCAGTACTTC.